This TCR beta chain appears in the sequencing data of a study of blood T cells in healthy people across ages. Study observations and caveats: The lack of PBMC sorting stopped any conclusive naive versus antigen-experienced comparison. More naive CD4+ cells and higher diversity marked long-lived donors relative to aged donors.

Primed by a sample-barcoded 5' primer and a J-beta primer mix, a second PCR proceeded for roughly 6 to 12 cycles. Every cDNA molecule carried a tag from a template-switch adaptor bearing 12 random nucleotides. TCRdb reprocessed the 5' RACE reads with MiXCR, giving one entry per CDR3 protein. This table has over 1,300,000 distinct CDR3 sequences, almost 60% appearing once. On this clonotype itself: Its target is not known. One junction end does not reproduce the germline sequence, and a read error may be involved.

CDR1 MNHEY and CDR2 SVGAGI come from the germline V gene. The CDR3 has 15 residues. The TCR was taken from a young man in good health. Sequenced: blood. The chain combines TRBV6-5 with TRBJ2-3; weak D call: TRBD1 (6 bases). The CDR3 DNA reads TGTGTCAGCAGTTACTCGGACAGAGAAGCAGATACGCAGTATTTT. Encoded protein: CVSSYSDREADTQYF.